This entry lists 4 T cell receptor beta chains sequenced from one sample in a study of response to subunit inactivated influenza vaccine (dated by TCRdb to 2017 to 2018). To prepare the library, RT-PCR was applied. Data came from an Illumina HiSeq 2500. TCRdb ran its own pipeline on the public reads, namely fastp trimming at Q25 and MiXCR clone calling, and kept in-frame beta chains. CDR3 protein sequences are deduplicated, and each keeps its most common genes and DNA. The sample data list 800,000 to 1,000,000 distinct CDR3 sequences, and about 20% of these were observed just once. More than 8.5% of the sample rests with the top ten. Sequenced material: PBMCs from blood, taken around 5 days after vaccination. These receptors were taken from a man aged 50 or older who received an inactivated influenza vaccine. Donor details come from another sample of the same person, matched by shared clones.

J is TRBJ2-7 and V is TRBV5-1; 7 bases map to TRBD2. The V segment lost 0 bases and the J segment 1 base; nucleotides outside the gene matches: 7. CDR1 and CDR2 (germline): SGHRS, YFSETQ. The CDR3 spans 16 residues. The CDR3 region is CASSLAGLAESYEQYF. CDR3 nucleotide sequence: TGCGCCAGCAGCTTGGCCGGGCTAGCGGAATCCTACGAGCAGTACTTC.

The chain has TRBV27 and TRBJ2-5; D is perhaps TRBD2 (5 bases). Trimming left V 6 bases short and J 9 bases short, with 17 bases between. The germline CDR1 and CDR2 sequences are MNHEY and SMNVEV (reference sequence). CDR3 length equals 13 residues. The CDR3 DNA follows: TGTGCCAGCAGCCGTGGCGAGGGTTTGCCCCAGTACTTC. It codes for CASSRGEGLPQYF.

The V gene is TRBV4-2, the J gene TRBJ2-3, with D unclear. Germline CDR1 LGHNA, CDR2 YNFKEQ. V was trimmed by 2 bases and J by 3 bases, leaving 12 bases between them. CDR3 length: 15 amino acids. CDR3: CASSQPDGRTDTQYF. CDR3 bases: TGTGCCAGCAGCCAACCGGACGGCCGTACAGATACGCAGTATTTT.

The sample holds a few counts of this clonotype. The DNA of the CDR3 is TGCAGTGCTAGAGATTGGTCTAGCGGGAGTCCAGATACGCAGTATTTT. This sequence encodes CSARDWSSGSPDTQYF. The chain recombines TRBV20-1 with TRBJ2-3; 10 bases align to TRBD2. J was trimmed by 4 bases and V by 0 bases; bases with no gene match: 7. The length of the CDR3 is 16 residues. Germline V CDR1 and CDR2: DFQATT, SNEGSKA (reference sequence).